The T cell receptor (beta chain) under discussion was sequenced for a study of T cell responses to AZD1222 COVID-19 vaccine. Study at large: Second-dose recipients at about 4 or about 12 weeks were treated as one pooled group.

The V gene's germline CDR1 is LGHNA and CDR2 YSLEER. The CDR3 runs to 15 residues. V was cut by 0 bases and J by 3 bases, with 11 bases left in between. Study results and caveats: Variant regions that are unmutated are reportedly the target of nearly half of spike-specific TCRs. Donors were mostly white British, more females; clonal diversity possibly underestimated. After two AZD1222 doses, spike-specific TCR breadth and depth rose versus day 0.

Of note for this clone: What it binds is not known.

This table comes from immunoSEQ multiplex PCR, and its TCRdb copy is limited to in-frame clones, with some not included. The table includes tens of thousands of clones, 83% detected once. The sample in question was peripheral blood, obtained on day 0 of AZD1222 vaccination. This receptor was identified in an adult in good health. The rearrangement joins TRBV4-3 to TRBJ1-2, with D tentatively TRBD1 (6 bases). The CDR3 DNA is TGCGCCAGCAGCCAAGAGCGGCAGGGGTACTATGGCTACACCTTC. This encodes CASSQERQGYYGYTF.